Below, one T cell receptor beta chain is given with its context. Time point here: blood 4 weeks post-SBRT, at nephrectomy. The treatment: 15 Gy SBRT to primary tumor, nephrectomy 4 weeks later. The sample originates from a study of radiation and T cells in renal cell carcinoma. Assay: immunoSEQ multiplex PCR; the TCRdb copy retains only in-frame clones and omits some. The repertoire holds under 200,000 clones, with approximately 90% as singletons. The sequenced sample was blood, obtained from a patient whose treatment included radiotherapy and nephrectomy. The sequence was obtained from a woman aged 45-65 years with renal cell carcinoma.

The chain's CDR3 is CASSRWDRGYEQYF. The DNA for the CDR3 is TGTGCCAGCAGCAGATGGGACAGAGGCTACGAGCAGTACTTC. This rearrangement joins TRBV11-2 to TRBJ2-7; TRBD1 matches at 7 bases. CDR1 is SGHAT, CDR2 FQNNGV, per germline. The V gene end was trimmed by 5 bases and the J gene end by 3 bases; junction bases not matched to a gene: 7. The CDR3 runs 14 residues.